This T cell receptor (beta chain) originates from a study of OX40 agonist ivuxolimab in advanced cancers. About the research overall: Patients received intravenous ivuxolimab every 2 weeks at 0.01 to 10 mg/kg.

The data were produced by immunoSEQ multiplex PCR, yet TCRdb's version contains in-frame clones alone and is incomplete. The table includes tens of thousands of clones, roughly nine tenths detected once. This CDR3 region has 19 residues. V lost 4 bases, J lost 0 bases, and 15 bases stayed unmatched. Germline-derived CDR1 and CDR2 are SGHVS and FQNEAQ. In its sample, this clone was seen once. Its antigen remains unknown. Findings of the study overall: Both CD4+ and CD8+ T cell populations in blood had undergone clonal expansion by week 6 at 0.1 to 3.0 mg/kg. The average count of expanded clones was higher among CD8+ T cells than among CD4+.

The origin of this receptor is an adult with an advanced solid tumor such as melanoma, head and neck, liver or kidney cancer. The sample in question was CD4+ or CD8+ T cells sorted from blood, obtained in a trial of the OX40 agonist ivuxolimab. The genes are TRBV7-8 and TRBJ2-1, with 7 bases identical to TRBD1. CDR3 DNA sequence: TGTGCCAGCAGCTCCATAGAGACAGGGAGACGGAGCTCCTACAATGAGCAGTTCTTC. It codes for CASSSIETGRRSSYNEQFF.